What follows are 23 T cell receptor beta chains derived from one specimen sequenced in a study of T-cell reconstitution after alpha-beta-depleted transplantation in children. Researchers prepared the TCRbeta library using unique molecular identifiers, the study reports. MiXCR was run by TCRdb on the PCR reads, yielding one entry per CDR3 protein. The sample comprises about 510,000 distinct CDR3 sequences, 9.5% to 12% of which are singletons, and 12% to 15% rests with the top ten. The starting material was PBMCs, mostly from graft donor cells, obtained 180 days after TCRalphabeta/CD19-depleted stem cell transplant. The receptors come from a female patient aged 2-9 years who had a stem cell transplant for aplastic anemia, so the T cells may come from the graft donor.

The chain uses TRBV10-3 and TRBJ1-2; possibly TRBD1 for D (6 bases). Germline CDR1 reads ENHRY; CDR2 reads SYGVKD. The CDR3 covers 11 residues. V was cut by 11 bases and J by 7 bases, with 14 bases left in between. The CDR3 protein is CAVQGYSGYTF. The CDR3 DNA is TGTGCCGTACAGGGTTACTCTGGCTACACCTTC.

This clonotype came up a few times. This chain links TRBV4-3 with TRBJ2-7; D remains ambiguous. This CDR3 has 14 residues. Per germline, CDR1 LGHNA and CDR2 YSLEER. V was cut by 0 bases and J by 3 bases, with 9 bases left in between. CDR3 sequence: CASSQDDGNYEQYF. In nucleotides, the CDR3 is TGCGCCAGCAGCCAAGATGACGGAAACTACGAGCAGTACTTC.

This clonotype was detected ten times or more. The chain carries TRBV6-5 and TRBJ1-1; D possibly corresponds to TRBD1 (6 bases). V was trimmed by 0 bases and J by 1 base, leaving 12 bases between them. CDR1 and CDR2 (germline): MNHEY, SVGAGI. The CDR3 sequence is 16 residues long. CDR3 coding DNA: TGTGCCAGCAGTTACTCGTTTCCAGGGGAGAACACTGAAGCTTTCTTT. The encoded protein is CASSYSFPGENTEAFF.

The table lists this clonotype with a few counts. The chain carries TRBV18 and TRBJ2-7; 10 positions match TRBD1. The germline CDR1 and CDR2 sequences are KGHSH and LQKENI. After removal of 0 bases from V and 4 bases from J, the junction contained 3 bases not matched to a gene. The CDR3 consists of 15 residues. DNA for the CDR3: TGTGCCAGCTCACCACCGGGACAGGGGCTTTACGAGCAGTACTTC. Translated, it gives CASSPPGQGLYEQYF.

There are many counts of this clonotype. Here the CDR3 DNA reads TGTGCCAGCAGTCAGGGACACAAGAACACTGAAGCTTTCTTT. Translating gives CASSQGHKNTEAFF. The chain is built from TRBV12-3 or TRBV12-4 and TRBJ1-1, with TRBD1 as a possible D gene (6 bases). V was trimmed by 5 bases and J by 1 base, leaving 11 bases between them. This CDR3 comprises 14 residues.

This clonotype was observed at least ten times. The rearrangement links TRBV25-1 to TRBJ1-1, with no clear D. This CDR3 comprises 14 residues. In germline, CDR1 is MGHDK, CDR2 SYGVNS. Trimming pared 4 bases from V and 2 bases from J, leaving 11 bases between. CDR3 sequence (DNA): TGTGCCAGCAGTGCCCGGACGGGCAACACTGAAGCTTTCTTT. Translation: CASSARTGNTEAFF.

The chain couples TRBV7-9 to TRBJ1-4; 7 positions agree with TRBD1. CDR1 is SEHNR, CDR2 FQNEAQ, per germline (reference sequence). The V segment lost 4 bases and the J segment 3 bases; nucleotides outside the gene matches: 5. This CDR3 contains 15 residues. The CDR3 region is CASSSKQGPNEKLFF. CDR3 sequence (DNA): TGTGCCAGCAGCTCCAAACAGGGGCCTAATGAAAAACTGTTTTTT.

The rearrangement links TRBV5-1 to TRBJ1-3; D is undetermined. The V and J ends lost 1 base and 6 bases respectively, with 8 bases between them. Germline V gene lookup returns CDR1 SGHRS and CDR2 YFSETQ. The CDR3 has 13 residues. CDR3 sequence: CASSLSFENTIYF. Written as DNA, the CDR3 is TGCGCCAGCAGCTTGTCGTTCGAAAACACCATATATTTT.

The CDR3 DNA follows: TGTGCCAGCTCACCACCGACAGGGACGGGCGGGGAGCTGTTTTTT. Its protein is CASSPPTGTGGELFF. The chain couples TRBV18 to TRBJ2-2; 7 bases fit TRBD1. V lost 0 bases and J lost 7; bases outside the gene matches: 5. The germline gives CDR1 KGHSH, CDR2 LQKENI. This CDR3 is 15 amino acids long.

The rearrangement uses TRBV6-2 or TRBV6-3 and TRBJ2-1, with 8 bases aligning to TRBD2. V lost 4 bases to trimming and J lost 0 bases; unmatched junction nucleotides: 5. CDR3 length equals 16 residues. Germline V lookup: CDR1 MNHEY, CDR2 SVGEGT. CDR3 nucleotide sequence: TGTGCCAGCAGTTTCAGTGGGACTAGCTCCTACAATGAGCAGTTCTTC. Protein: CASSFSGTSSYNEQFF.

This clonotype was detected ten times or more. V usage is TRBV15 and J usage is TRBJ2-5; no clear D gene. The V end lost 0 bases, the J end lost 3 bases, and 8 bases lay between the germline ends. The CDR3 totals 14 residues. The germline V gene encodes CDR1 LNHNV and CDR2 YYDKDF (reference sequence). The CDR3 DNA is TGTGCCACCAGCAGAGAAGGCAGAAAAGAGACCCAGTACTTC. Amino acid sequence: CATSREGRKETQYF.

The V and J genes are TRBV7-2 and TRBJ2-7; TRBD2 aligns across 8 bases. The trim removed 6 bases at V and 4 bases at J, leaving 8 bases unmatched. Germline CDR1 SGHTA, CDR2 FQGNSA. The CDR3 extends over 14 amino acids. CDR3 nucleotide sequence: TGTGCCAGCAGTTCAAACGGGAGGGGGTACGAGCAGTACTTC. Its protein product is CASSSNGRGYEQYF.

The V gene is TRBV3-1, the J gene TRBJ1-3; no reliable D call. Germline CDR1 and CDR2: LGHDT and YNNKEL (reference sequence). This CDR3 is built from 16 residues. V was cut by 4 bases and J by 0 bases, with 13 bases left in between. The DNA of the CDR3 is TGTGCCAGCAGCCCCTATCTGTACCCCTCTGGAAACACCATATATTTT. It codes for CASSPYLYPSGNTIYF.

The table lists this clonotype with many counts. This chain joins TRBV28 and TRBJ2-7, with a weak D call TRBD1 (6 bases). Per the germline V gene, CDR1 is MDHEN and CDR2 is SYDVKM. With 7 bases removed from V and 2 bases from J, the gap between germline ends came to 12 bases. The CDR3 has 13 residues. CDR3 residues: CASTLGTPYEQYF. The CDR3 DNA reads TGTGCCAGCACCCTGGGGACACCCTACGAGCAGTACTTC.

The CDR3 coding sequence is TGTGCCAGCAGCTTATGGAAGCGGAAAAAAAGCCAAGAGACCCAGTACTTC. This sequence encodes CASSLWKRKKSQETQYF. V is TRBV13 and J is TRBJ2-5, with D tentatively TRBD2 (5 bases). Trimming pared 2 bases from V and 1 base from J, leaving 17 bases between. The CDR3 spans 17 residues. Germline CDR1 is PRHDT and CDR2 is FYEKMQ (reference sequence).

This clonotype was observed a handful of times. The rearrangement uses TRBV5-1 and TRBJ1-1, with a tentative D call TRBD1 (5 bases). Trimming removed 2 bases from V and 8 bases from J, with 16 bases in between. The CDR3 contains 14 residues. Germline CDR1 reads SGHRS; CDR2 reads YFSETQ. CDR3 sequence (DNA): TGCGCCAGCAGCTTATACCAGGGAGGGAAAGAAGCTTTCTTT. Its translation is CASSLYQGGKEAFF.

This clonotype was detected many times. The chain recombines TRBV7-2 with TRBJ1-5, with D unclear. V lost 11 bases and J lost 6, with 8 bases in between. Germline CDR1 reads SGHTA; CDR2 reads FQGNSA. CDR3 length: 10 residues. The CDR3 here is CAQGRQPQHF. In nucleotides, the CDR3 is TGTGCCCAAGGGCGTCAGCCCCAGCATTTT.

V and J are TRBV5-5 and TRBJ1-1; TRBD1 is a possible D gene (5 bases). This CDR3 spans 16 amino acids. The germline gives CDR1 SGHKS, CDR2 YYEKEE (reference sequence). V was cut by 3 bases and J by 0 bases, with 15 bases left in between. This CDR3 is CASSYWGTAMNTEAFF. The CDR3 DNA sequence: TGTGCCAGCAGCTACTGGGGGACCGCCATGAACACTGAAGCTTTCTTT.

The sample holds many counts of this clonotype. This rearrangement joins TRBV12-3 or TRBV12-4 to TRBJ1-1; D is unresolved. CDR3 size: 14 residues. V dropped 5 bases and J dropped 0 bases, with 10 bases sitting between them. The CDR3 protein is CASSPVGMNTEAFF. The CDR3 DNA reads TGTGCCAGCAGTCCGGTGGGTATGAACACTGAAGCTTTCTTT.

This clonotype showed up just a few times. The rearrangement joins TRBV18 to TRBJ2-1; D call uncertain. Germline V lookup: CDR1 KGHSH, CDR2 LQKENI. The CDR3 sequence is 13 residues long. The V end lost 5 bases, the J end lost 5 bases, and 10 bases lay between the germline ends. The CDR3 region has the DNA TGTGCCAGCTCATTCGACGGACACAATGAGCAGTTCTTC. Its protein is CASSFDGHNEQFF.

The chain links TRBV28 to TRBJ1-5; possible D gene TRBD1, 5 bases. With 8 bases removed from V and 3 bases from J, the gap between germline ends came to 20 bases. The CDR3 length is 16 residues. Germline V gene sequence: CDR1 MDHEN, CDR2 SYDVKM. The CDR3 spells CASEGPPPSDNQPQHF. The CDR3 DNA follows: TGTGCCAGCGAGGGACCCCCACCCAGCGACAATCAGCCCCAGCATTTT.

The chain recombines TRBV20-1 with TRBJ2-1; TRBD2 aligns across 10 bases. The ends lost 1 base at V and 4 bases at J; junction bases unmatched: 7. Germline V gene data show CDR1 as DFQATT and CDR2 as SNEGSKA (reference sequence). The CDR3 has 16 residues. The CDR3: CSARGGGTSEYNEQFF. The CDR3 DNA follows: TGCAGTGCTAGAGGGGGAGGGACTAGCGAATACAATGAGCAGTTCTTC.

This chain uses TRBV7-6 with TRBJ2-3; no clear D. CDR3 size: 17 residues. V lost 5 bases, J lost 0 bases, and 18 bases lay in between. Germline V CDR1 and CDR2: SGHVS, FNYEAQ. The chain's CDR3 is CASSPQVRRLSTDTQYF. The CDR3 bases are TGTGCCAGCAGCCCCCAGGTGCGACGGCTGAGCACAGATACGCAGTATTTT. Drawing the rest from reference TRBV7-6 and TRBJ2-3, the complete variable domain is GAGVSQSPRYKVTKRGQDVALRCDPISGHVSLYWYRQALGQGPEFLTYFNYEAQQDKSGLPNDRFSAERPEGSISTLTIQRTEQRDSAMYRCASSPQVRRLSTDTQYFGPGTRLTVL.